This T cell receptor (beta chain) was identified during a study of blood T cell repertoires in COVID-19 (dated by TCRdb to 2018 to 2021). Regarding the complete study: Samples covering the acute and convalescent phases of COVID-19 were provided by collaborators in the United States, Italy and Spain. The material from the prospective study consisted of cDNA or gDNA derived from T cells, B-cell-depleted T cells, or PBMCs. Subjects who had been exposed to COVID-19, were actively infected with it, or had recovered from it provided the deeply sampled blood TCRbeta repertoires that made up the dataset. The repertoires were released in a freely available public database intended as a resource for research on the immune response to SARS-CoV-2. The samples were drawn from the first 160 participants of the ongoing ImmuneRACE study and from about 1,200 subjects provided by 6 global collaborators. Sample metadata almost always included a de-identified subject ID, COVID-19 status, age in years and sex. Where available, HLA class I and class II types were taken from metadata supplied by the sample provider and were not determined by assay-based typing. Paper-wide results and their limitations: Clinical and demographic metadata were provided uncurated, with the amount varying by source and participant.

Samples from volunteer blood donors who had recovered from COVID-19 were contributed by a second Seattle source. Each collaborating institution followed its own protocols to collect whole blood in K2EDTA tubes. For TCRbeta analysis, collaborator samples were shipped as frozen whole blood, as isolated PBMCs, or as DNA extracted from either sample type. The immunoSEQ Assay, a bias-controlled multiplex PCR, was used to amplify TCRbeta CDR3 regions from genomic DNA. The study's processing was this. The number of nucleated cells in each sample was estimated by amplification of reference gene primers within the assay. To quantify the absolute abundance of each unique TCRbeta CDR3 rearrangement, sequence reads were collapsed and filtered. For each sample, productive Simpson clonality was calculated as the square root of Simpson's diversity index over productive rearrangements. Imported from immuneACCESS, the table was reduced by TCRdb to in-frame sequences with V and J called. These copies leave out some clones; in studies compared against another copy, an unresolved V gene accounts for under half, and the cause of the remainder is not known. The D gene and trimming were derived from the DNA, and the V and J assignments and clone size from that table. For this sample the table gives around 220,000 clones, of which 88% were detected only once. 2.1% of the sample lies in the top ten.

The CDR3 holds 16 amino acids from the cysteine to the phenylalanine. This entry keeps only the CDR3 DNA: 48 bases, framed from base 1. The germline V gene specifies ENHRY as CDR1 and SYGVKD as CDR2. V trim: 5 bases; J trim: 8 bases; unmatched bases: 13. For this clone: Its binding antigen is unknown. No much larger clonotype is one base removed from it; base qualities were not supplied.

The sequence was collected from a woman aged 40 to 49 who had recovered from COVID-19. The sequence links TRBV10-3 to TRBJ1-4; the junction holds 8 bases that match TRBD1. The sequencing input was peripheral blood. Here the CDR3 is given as CAISPGPGQGLEKLFF. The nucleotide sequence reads TGTGCCATCAGTCCCGGCCCCGGACAGGGTTTGGAAAAACTGTTTTTT.